These 13 T cell receptor beta chains share one sample of origin, sequenced in a study of shared clonotypes between healthy human individuals (dated by TCRdb to about 2020). Library creation used the immunoSEQ multiplex PCR assay. The table was pulled from immuneACCESS by TCRdb, which kept in-frame rearrangements only. Such tables lose some clones; where checked, under half of the loss comes from unresolved V genes, and the rest has no known cause. For this sample the table gives 2 million to 2.5 million clones, of which approximately 93% were detected only once. Of the sample, 0.36% falls within the top ten clones. The sequenced sample was naive CD4+ T cells from PBMCs. This specimen's cell subset or site label, interpreted: CD45RA+ positively selected. The receptors derive from a young man in good health. Some clones in this sample may be carry-over from other donors' samples.

This CDR3 reads CASSLDGAPTSTGQYF. As DNA, the CDR3 is TGCGCCAGCAGCTTGGATGGGGCTCCTACCTCCACGGGGCAGTACTTC. V usage is TRBV5-1 and J usage is TRBJ2-7, with D possibly being TRBD1 (5 bases). Trimming stripped 0 bases from V and 9 bases from J, with 22 bases between. This CDR3 region has 16 residues. Germline CDR1 and CDR2: SGHRS and YFSETQ.

Turning to this clone: Other DNA sequences from this sample encode an identical CDR3 as well. The chain employs TRBV5-1 and TRBJ2-1; D is unresolved. The ends were cut back, 1 base at V and 4 bases at J, with 12 bases in the middle. The CDR3 totals 15 residues. The germline CDR1 and CDR2 sequences are SGHRS and YFSETQ. CDR3 loop: CASSLSSGVYNEQFF. CDR3 nucleotides: TGCGCCAGCAGCTTGTCGTCTGGGGTATACAATGAGCAGTTCTTC.

DNA for the CDR3: TGCGCCAGCAGCTTGGCAACTGACACCGAGCAGTTCTTC. Translated, it gives CASSLATDTEQFF. The V call is TRBV5-1, the J call TRBJ2-1, with D uncertain. Trimming took off 0 bases at V and 10 bases at J, with 11 bases between the two ends. CDR1 is SGHRS and CDR2 is YFSETQ in the germline V gene. This CDR3 has 13 residues.

The chain is built from TRBV27 and TRBJ2-5; D gene uncertain. The CDR3 covers 14 residues. Per the germline V gene, CDR1 is MNHEY and CDR2 is SMNVEV (reference sequence). V was pared by 5 bases and J by 5 bases, with 15 bases between. The CDR3 DNA reads as TGTGCCAGCAGTGCCGGTTCTGTGGGGGAGACCCAGTACTTC. This codes for CASSAGSVGETQYF.

The V gene is TRBV5-5, the J gene TRBJ1-1; 7 nucleotides align to TRBD1. The CDR3 has 12 residues. J was trimmed by 6 bases and V by 3 bases; bases with no gene match: 2. Germline V gene lookup returns CDR1 SGHKS and CDR2 YYEKEE (reference sequence). Here the CDR3 reads CASSSTGAEAFF. The CDR3 coding sequence is TGTGCCAGCAGCTCTACAGGGGCTGAAGCTTTCTTT.

This clone was detected once. The rearrangement joins TRBV6-5 to TRBJ2-1; 7 nucleotides agree with TRBD1. The CDR3 is 15 residues long. The germline CDR1 and CDR2 sequences are MNHEY and SVGAGI. V gave up 6 bases and J gave up 0 bases; unmatched junction bases: 5. Written as DNA, the CDR3 is TGTGCCAGCAGAAACAGGGACAGCTCCTACAATGAGCAGTTCTTC. It encodes CASRNRDSSYNEQFF.

The chain uses TRBV5-1 and TRBJ2-7; possible D gene TRBD2, 7 bases. Trimming pared 1 base from V and 0 bases from J, leaving 14 bases between. Germline CDR1 reads SGHRS; CDR2 reads YFSETQ. This CDR3 is built from 16 residues. Written as DNA, the CDR3 is TGCGCCAGCAGCTTGCGGGGGGCCCCGAACTCCTACGAGCAGTACTTC. This sequence encodes CASSLRGAPNSYEQYF.

The gene calls are TRBV7-6 and TRBJ1-1, with TRBD1 matching 10 bases. The CDR3 is 14 amino acids. The trim removed 5 bases at V and 4 bases at J, leaving 4 bases unmatched. From germline, CDR1 is SGHVS and CDR2 FNYEAQ. CDR3 region: CASSGTGVGTEAFF. The CDR3 coding sequence is TGTGCCAGCAGCGGGACAGGGGTCGGCACTGAAGCTTTCTTT.

This chain links TRBV27 with TRBJ1-5, with D perhaps TRBD1 (5 bases). V gave up 6 bases and J gave up 0 bases, with 12 bases separating them. This CDR3 contains 15 residues. CDR1 and CDR2 (germline): MNHEY, SMNVEV (reference sequence). In nucleotides, the CDR3 is TGTGCCAGCAGAGCTGACAGAATTAGCAATCAGCCCCAGCATTTT. It codes for CASRADRISNQPQHF.

The chain recombines TRBV7-9 with TRBJ1-2; a weak D match, TRBD1 (5 bases). This CDR3 is built from 14 residues. Germline lookup yields CDR1 SEHNR and CDR2 FQNEAQ (reference sequence). V was cut by 5 bases and J by 5 bases, with 15 bases left in between. Here the CDR3 DNA reads TGTGCCAGCAGCCTTGGGGAGGGACCATATGGCTACACCTTC. This encodes CASSLGEGPYGYTF.

The V and J genes are TRBV18 and TRBJ2-2; D remains ambiguous. Germline CDR1 KGHSH, CDR2 LQKENI. Trimming stripped 3 bases from V and 0 bases from J, with 5 bases between. The CDR3 contains 14 residues. The CDR3 loop is CASSPYANTGELFF. DNA of the CDR3: TGTGCCAGCTCACCTTATGCGAACACCGGGGAGCTGTTTTTT. The full variable domain, rest sourced from reference TRBV18 and TRBJ2-2, is NAGVMQNPRHLVRRRGQEARLRCSPMKGHSHVYWYRQLPEEGLKFMVYLQKENIIDESGMPKERFSAEFPKEGPSILRIQQVVRGDSAAYFCASSPYANTGELFFGEGSRLTVL.

CDR3 protein: CASSKVRGGLASYEQYF. CDR3 DNA sequence: TGTGCCAGCAGCAAAGTAAGGGGGGGACTAGCTAGCTACGAGCAGTACTTC. V gene TRBV21-1 combines with J gene TRBJ2-7; TRBD2 is the table's D call and was not checked against the DNA. TRBV21-1 is a pseudogene segment. This CDR3 spans 17 amino acids.

The chain uses TRBV12-5 and TRBJ2-7; tentatively, D is TRBD1 (5 bases). Germline CDR1 LGHNT, CDR2 FRNRAP. The CDR3 loop spans 16 amino acids. The V end was cut by 4 bases, the J end by 6 bases, with 22 bases between. Written as DNA, the CDR3 is TGTGCTAGTGGTTCCAATCTGCGCGTTTGGGGCCTCGAGCAGTACTTC. It specifies CASGSNLRVWGLEQYF.